This passage covers 24 T cell receptor beta chains from one sample sequenced in a study of blood T cell repertoires in COVID-19. TCRdb's copy holds only in-frame clones and misses some; the assay was immunoSEQ multiplex PCR. This table has 250,000 to 350,000 clones, approximately 90% appearing once. Sequencing used peripheral blood. These receptors were obtained from a woman in her thirties with active or convalescent COVID-19.

The rearrangement links TRBV27 to TRBJ1-6; D not certain. Germline CDR1 MNHEY, CDR2 SMNVEV (reference sequence). V lost 7 bases, J lost 0 bases, and 10 bases lay in between. The CDR3 is 15 residues long. CDR3 in DNA: TGTGCCAGCACCCCCGTTAACTCCTATAATTCACCCCTCCACTTT. Translation: CASTPVNSYNSPLHF.

V is TRBV9 and J is TRBJ1-2, with 7 bases aligning to TRBD1. V shed 3 bases, J shed 4 bases, and the junction held 6 bases outside the gene matches. Germline CDR1 reads SGDLS; CDR2 reads YYNGEE. There are 14 residues in the CDR3. CDR3 in amino acids: CASSAATGIYGYTF. The CDR3 coding sequence is TGTGCCAGCAGCGCGGCGACAGGGATCTATGGCTACACCTTC.

The rearrangement uses TRBV5-6 and TRBJ2-1; TRBD2 aligns across 10 bases. The CDR3 has 17 residues. Germline V gene sequence: CDR1 SGHDT, CDR2 YYEEEE. The V segment lost 4 bases and the J segment 0 bases; nucleotides outside the gene matches: 7. The DNA of the CDR3 is TGTGCCAGCAGCCGTACTAGCGGGACCAGCTCCTACAATGAGCAGTTCTTC. It encodes CASSRTSGTSSYNEQFF.

Here the CDR3 DNA reads TGTGCCAGCACTGGCCCGGGACAGGAGTATGGCTACACCTTC. Protein: CASTGPGQEYGYTF. This rearrangement joins TRBV5-6 to TRBJ1-2; 8 bases line up with TRBD1. There are 14 residues in the CDR3. V dropped 6 bases and J dropped 5; count of bases not matched to a gene: 9. The germline CDR1 and CDR2 sequences are SGHDT and YYEEEE.

V and J are TRBV19 and TRBJ1-3; no clear D gene. The germline gives CDR1 LNHDA, CDR2 SQIVND (reference sequence). Trimming stripped 8 bases from V and 0 bases from J, with 5 bases between. CDR3 length: 12 residues. The CDR3 coding sequence is TGTGCCAGTGAGAGCTCTGGAAACACCATATATTTT. Its translation is CASESSGNTIYF.

This clone was found a few times. The rearrangement joins TRBV6-1 to TRBJ1-5; 9 bases match TRBD1. The CDR3 runs 18 residues. Losses at the gene ends were 2 bases for V and 1 base for J; bases not matched to a gene: 9. From germline, CDR1 is MNHNS and CDR2 SASEGT. CDR3 loop: CASSERGQGVGSNQPQHF. The CDR3 DNA reads as TGTGCCAGCAGTGAAAGGGGACAGGGAGTCGGAAGCAATCAGCCCCAGCATTTT.

This chain joins TRBV7-9 and TRBJ1-1; unclear D gene. Germline V CDR1 and CDR2: SEHNR, FQNEAQ (reference sequence). This CDR3 has 15 amino acids. Between the trimmed V and J ends, which lost 5 bases and 2 bases, there was a span of 15 bases. The CDR3 spells CASSEYGSSNTEAFF. Written as DNA, the CDR3 is TGTGCCAGCAGCGAATACGGGTCAAGTAACACTGAAGCTTTCTTT.

J is TRBJ1-2 and V is TRBV29-1; D is unclear. This CDR3 spans 12 amino acids. The V and J ends lost 5 bases and 0 bases respectively, with 7 bases between them. CDR1 SQVTM and CDR2 ANQGSEA come from the germline V gene. The CDR3 DNA sequence: TGCAGCGTTCGAGATACTAACTATGGCTACACCTTC. Its protein product is CSVRDTNYGYTF.

This chain uses TRBV12-3 or TRBV12-4 with TRBJ2-1, with D possibly being TRBD2 (5 bases). The CDR3 has 12 residues. V lost 6 bases and J 8 bases, leaving 11 bases between the germline ends. DNA of the CDR3: TGTGCCAGCAGCCGACTAATCCATGAGCAGTTCTTC. Its protein is CASSRLIHEQFF.

The CDR3 is CATSRDAINRGSAFF. In DNA form, the CDR3 reads TGTGCCACCAGCAGAGATGCGATTAACAGGGGGAGCGCTTTCTTT. The chain couples TRBV15 to TRBJ1-1, with 8 bases lining up with TRBD1. The CDR3 loop spans 15 amino acids. CDR1 is LNHNV and CDR2 is YYDKDF in the germline V gene (reference sequence). V lost 0 bases and J lost 11; bases outside the gene matches: 11. Variable domain in full (rest from reference TRBV15 and TRBJ1-1): DAMVIQNPRYQVTQFGKPVTLSCSQTLNHNVMYWYQQKSSQAPKLLFHYYDKDFNNEADTPDNFQSRRPNTSFCFLDIRSPGLGDTAMYLCATSRDAINRGSAFFGQGTRLTVV.

V and J are TRBV7-9 and TRBJ2-2; TRBD1 might be the D (5 bases). In germline, CDR1 is SEHNR, CDR2 FQNEAQ (reference sequence). The V end lost 1 base, the J end lost 6 bases, and 9 bases lay between the germline ends. The CDR3 runs 14 residues. CDR3 nucleotides: TGTGCCAGCAGCTTAGGGACATCGGCCGGGGAGCTGTTTTTT. It encodes CASSLGTSAGELFF.

About this clone itself: The same CDR3 arises from other DNA sequences in this sample as well. The chain employs TRBV15 and TRBJ2-5; 7 bases map to TRBD1. Trimming at V came to 5 bases and at J to 1 base, leaving 1 base not matched to a gene. Per germline, CDR1 LNHNV and CDR2 YYDKDF (reference sequence). The CDR3 runs to 13 residues. The CDR3 reads CATSRDSQETQYF. CDR3 nucleotide sequence: TGTGCCACCAGCCGGGACAGCCAAGAGACCCAGTACTTC.

The gene calls are TRBV6-1 and TRBJ2-7; 11 bases line up with TRBD1. The CDR3 runs to 15 residues. Germline values: CDR1 MNHNS, CDR2 SASEGT. Trimming took 3 bases from V and 5 from J; bases not matched to a gene: 6. The CDR3 protein is CASSEWTGGPNEQYF. The CDR3 DNA reads as TGTGCCAGCAGTGAGTGGACAGGGGGCCCGAACGAGCAGTACTTC.

This clone has just a few counts. V gene TRBV19 combines with J gene TRBJ1-1; tentatively, D is TRBD1 (6 bases). Trimming pared 3 bases from V and 4 bases from J, leaving 9 bases between. The CDR3 covers 13 residues. Germline CDR1 LNHDA, CDR2 SQIVND (reference sequence). The CDR3 DNA sequence: TGTGCCAGTAGTATTGGCAGGGGCACTGAAGCTTTCTTT. Translating it yields CASSIGRGTEAFF.

This clone has a handful of counts. The chain recombines TRBV12-3 or TRBV12-4 with TRBJ1-2, with TRBD1 matching 7 bases. The CDR3 length is 13 residues. J was trimmed by 2 bases and V by 7 bases; bases with no gene match: 4. The DNA for the CDR3 is TGTGCCAGCACCCGGGACAGAAACTATGGCTACACCTTC. This encodes CASTRDRNYGYTF.

For this clone: At one of its ends the junction is not consistent with the germline gene, which may arise from a read error. The chain employs TRBV3-1 (or the pseudogene TRBV3-2) and TRBJ2-1, with 8 bases matching TRBD2. Germline V lookup: CDR1 LGHDT, CDR2 YNNKEL (reference sequence). The CDR3 covers 15 residues. The CDR3 DNA reads as TGTGCCAGCAGTCTCGGGGCGGGGGGCTACGATGAGCAGTTCTTC. This sequence encodes CASSLGAGGYDEQFF.

The CDR3 loop reads CASSFGQNTGELFF. The CDR3 bases are TGCGCCAGCAGCTTCGGACAGAACACCGGGGAGCTGTTTTTT. V usage is TRBV5-1 and J usage is TRBJ2-2; maybe TRBD1 (5 bases). Germline lookup yields CDR1 SGHRS and CDR2 YFSETQ. This CDR3 has 14 residues. V was clipped by 2 bases and J by 1 base, with 6 bases between them.

The V call is TRBV6-5, the J call TRBJ2-5, with D possibly TRBD1 on 5 matching bases. Germline assignment: CDR1 MNHEY and CDR2 SVGAGI. V shed 4 bases and J shed 5 bases, with 17 bases lying between them. The length of the CDR3 is 15 residues. The CDR3 nucleotides are TGTGCCAGCAGTTTCTTCACAGGTCTCCGGGAGACCCAGTACTTC. The encoded protein is CASSFFTGLRETQYF.

V is TRBV15 and J is TRBJ1-5; D is undetermined. Germline lookup yields CDR1 LNHNV and CDR2 YYDKDF (reference sequence). This CDR3 contains 15 residues. V lost 0 bases to trimming and J lost 2 bases, with 8 bases between them. CDR3 residues: CATSRERTGNQPQHF. CDR3 nucleotides: TGTGCCACCAGCAGAGAGCGAACAGGCAATCAGCCCCAGCATTTT.

V and J are TRBV10-2 and TRBJ1-1, with D possibly matching TRBD1 (5 bases). With 5 bases removed from V and 2 bases from J, the gap between germline ends came to 12 bases. Per the germline V gene, CDR1 is WSHSY and CDR2 is SAAADI. This CDR3 is 14 amino acids long. The CDR3 nucleotides are TGCGCCAGCAGTTACCGTGACAGTAACACTGAAGCTTTCTTT. It translates to CASSYRDSNTEAFF.

V gene TRBV6-7 combines with J gene TRBJ1-5; 10 bases match TRBD1. TRBV6-7 is noted as an ORF with a role that remains uncertain. Germline trimming cut 4 bases from V and 4 bases from J; bases unmatched to any gene: 13. The CDR3 sequence is 18 residues long. CDR3 residues: CASSCITGTGARNQPQHF. The DNA for the CDR3 is TGTGCCAGCAGTTGCATTACCGGGACAGGGGCTCGGAATCAGCCCCAGCATTTT.

In the case of this clone: Other nucleotide sequences in the sample specify the same CDR3. This chain uses TRBV5-1 with TRBJ1-2, with D maybe TRBD1 (6 bases). V was cut by 4 bases and J by 3 bases, with 10 bases left in between. CDR1 and CDR2 from the germline V gene are SGHRS and YFSETQ. The CDR3 covers 13 residues. Here the CDR3 DNA reads TGCGCCAGCAGCACAGGGAGTGACTATGGCTACACCTTC. Its protein product is CASSTGSDYGYTF.

The CDR3 DNA follows: TGCGCCAGCAGCCCCCGACAGGGGATACAAGAGACCCAGTACTTC. Amino acids: CASSPRQGIQETQYF. The J gene is TRBJ2-5, the V gene TRBV4-3; 8 bases line up with TRBD1. The CDR3 runs 15 residues. Per the germline V gene, CDR1 is LGHNA and CDR2 is YSLEER. Losses at the gene ends were 4 bases for V and 2 bases for J; bases not matched to a gene: 6.

This clone was seen only once. The chain recombines TRBV3-1 (or the pseudogene TRBV3-2) with TRBJ2-5, with TRBD2 identical over 9 bases. Per the germline V gene, CDR1 is LGHDT and CDR2 is YNNKEL (reference sequence). This CDR3 has 15 residues. The ends lost 6 bases at V and 1 base at J; junction bases unmatched: 6. CDR3 protein: CASSLSGGIQETQYF. The CDR3 DNA sequence: TGTGCCAGCAGTCTTAGCGGGGGTATCCAAGAGACCCAGTACTTC.